The 9 T cell receptor beta chains below all came from one sample that was sequenced in a study. TCRdb used MiXCR to reprocess the 5' RACE reads, holding one entry per CDR3 protein. The table includes about 46,000 distinct CDR3 sequences, more than 25% detected once. The sequenced material came from naive CD4+ T cells sorted from blood. Subset meaning: naive CD4+ T cells, CD4+CD45RA+CD25-. The receptor source for this set is a female donor with breast cancer.

The gene calls are TRBV5-1 and TRBJ2-1; TRBD2 matches at 12 bases. Germline V CDR1 and CDR2: SGHRS, YFSETQ. The CDR3 consists of 18 residues. With 0 bases clipped from V and 2 bases from J, the junction kept 6 bases outside the gene matches. Here the CDR3 reads CASSLGLAGGTPYNEQFF. The CDR3 coding sequence is TGCGCCAGCAGCTTGGGTCTAGCGGGAGGGACCCCCTACAATGAGCAGTTCTTC.

The V and J genes are TRBV10-3 and TRBJ2-2, with unresolved D. The CDR3 sequence is 12 residues long. Germline V gene sequence: CDR1 ENHRY, CDR2 SYGVKD. Deletions cut 8 bases from V and 4 bases from J, with 8 bases between. The CDR3, as DNA: TGTGCCATCGTATCGACCACCGGGGAGCTGTTTTTT. This translates into CAIVSTTGELFF.

V and J are TRBV28 and TRBJ2-7, with 14 nucleotides matching TRBD2. The CDR3 length is 17 residues. Trimming at V came to 5 bases and at J to 2 bases, leaving 8 bases not matched to a gene. Germline CDR1 is MDHEN and CDR2 is SYDVKM. The CDR3 spells CASSPGTSGRGAYEQYF. CDR3 nucleotides: TGTGCCAGCAGTCCAGGGACTAGCGGGAGAGGAGCCTACGAGCAGTACTTC.

This clonotype occurred a few times. This sequence joins TRBV6-2 or TRBV6-3 and TRBJ2-1; 12 bases align to TRBD2. The length of the CDR3 is 20 residues. Trimming cost V 0 bases and J 0 bases; bases outside gene matches: 9. Per germline, CDR1 MNHEY and CDR2 SVGEGT. CDR3 sequence (DNA): TGTGCCAGCAGTTACTCGATGGGACTAGCGGGTAATCTCTCCTACAATGAGCAGTTCTTC. Translating it yields CASSYSMGLAGNLSYNEQFF.

For this clonotype: At one of its ends the junction is not consistent with the germline gene, which may arise from a read error. V and J are TRBV7-6 and TRBJ2-3; D is ambiguous. The germline CDR1 and CDR2 sequences are SGHVS and FNYEAQ. The CDR3 consists of 15 residues. The CDR3 sequence is CASSLRSGYTDTQCF. For the CDR3, the DNA is TGTGCCAGCAGCTTAAGGTCTGGTTACACAGATACGCAGTGTTTT.

The genes are TRBV5-5 and TRBJ2-1; D ambiguous. This CDR3 contains 14 residues. V was cut by 0 bases and J by 3 bases, with 7 bases left in between. CDR1 and CDR2 from the germline V gene are SGHKS and YYEKEE (reference sequence). The CDR3 DNA sequence: TGTGCCAGCAGCTTGGAACCAATCTACAATGAGCAGTTCTTC. It translates to CASSLEPIYNEQFF.

This chain uses TRBV30 with TRBJ2-7; maybe TRBD1 (6 bases). Deletions cut 3 bases from V and 1 base from J, with 13 bases between. The germline V gene has CDR1 GTSNPN and CDR2 SVGIG (reference sequence). This CDR3 has 14 amino acids. CDR3 protein: CAWRVKGGSYEQYF. The CDR3 DNA sequence: TGTGCCTGGAGAGTAAAAGGGGGTTCCTACGAGCAGTACTTC. Combining the CDR3 with reference TRBV30 and TRBJ2-7 gives the whole variable domain SQTIHQWPATLVQPVGSPLSLECTVEGTSNPNLYWYRQAAGRGLQLLFYSVGIGQISSEVPQNLSASRPQDRQFILSSKKLLLSDSGFYLCAWRVKGGSYEQYFGPGTRLTVT.

Ten or more counts support this clonotype. CDR3 loop: CSAPPYRVSGNTIYF. CDR3 in DNA: TGCAGTGCTCCACCATACAGGGTGTCTGGAAACACCATATATTTT. This chain links TRBV20-1 with TRBJ1-3; D is possibly TRBD1 (6 bases). V dropped 5 bases and J dropped 1 base, with 15 bases sitting between them. The CDR3 is made up of 15 amino acids. The germline V gene encodes CDR1 DFQATT and CDR2 SNEGSKA (reference sequence).

DNA for the CDR3: TGCAGCGTCGGGAGTCTGAGCGTGAAAGAAAAACTGTTTTTT. Its protein is CSVGSLSVKEKLFF. This chain uses TRBV29-1 with TRBJ1-4; D is ambiguous. The germline V gene encodes CDR1 SQVTM and CDR2 ANQGSEA. The CDR3 is 14 residues long. V lost 6 bases and J 8 bases, leaving 19 bases between the germline ends. Supplemented by reference TRBV29-1 and TRBJ1-4, the full variable domain reads SAVISQKPSRDICQRGTSLTIQCQVDSQVTMMFWYRQQPGQSLTLIATANQGSEATYESGFVIDKFPISRPNLTFSTLTVSNMSPEDSSIYLCSVGSLSVKEKLFFGSGTQLSVL.